The 21 T cell receptor beta chains below were found in one sample sequenced in a study of blood T cell repertoires in COVID-19. Only in-frame clones appear in the TCRdb table, and some are missing; sequencing was by immunoSEQ multiplex PCR. The data contain 200,000 to 300,000 clones, approximately 88% of them singletons. The material sequenced was PBMCs or T cells enriched from blood (not recorded which). Receptor source: a middle-aged woman with acute COVID-19.

V usage is TRBV9 and J usage is TRBJ1-3; 9 nucleotides line up with TRBD1. CDR1 and CDR2 from the germline V gene are SGDLS and YYNGEE. Unmatched junction bases numbered 11, after V lost 4 bases and J lost 3 bases. CDR3 length: 17 residues. The CDR3 nucleotides read TGTGCCAGCAGCACCTGGGACAGGGCAATAAGTGGAAACACCATATATTTT. Its protein product is CASSTWDRAISGNTIYF.

CDR3 sequence reads: CASGRQASTYNEQFF. The CDR3 region has the DNA TGTGCCAGCGGAAGACAGGCCTCTACCTACAATGAGCAGTTCTTC. The chain employs TRBV9 and TRBJ2-1; TRBD1 is a possible D gene (6 bases). The germline V gene has CDR1 SGDLS and CDR2 YYNGEE. The CDR3 covers 15 residues. The ends were cut back, 7 bases at V and 2 bases at J, with 16 bases in the middle.

The genes are TRBV2 and TRBJ1-1; D unclear. CDR1 is SNHLY, CDR2 FYNNEI, per germline. V was trimmed by 6 bases and J by 5 bases, leaving 13 bases between them. CDR3 length equals 13 residues. CDR3 in amino acids: CASRINPGTEAFF. The CDR3 DNA sequence: TGTGCCAGCAGAATTAACCCGGGGACTGAAGCTTTCTTT. The full variable domain, its missing parts supplied by reference TRBV2 and TRBJ1-1, is EPEVTQTPSHQVTQMGQEVILRCVPISNHLYFYWYRQILGQKVEFLVSFYNNEISEKSEIFDDQFSVERPDGSNFTLKIRSTKLEDSAMYFCASRINPGTEAFFGQGTRLTVV.

The rearrangement uses TRBV9 and TRBJ1-1, with D perhaps matching TRBD1 (5 bases). V was pared by 7 bases and J by 1 base, with 14 bases between. CDR3 length: 14 residues. Germline V gives CDR1 SGDLS, CDR2 YYNGEE. The CDR3 nucleotides read TGTGCCAGCTGCCGCGGGGGAGCGAACACTGAAGCTTTCTTT. This gives the protein CASCRGGANTEAFF.

This clone was observed once. The chain uses TRBV6-6 and TRBJ1-6; TRBD1 matches 9 bases. The CDR3 is made up of 16 amino acids. Germline V lookup: CDR1 MNHNY, CDR2 SVGAGI (reference sequence). V trimming: 8 bases; J trimming: 7 bases; junction bases outside the gene matches: 12. CDR3 sequence (DNA): TGTGCCAGCCGCACAGCACAGGGGGCACGGAATTCACCCCTCCACTTT. Translation: CASRTAQGARNSPLHF.

This chain uses TRBV3-1 (or the pseudogene TRBV3-2) with TRBJ1-3; no firm D call. Germline CDR1 and CDR2: LGHDT and YNNKEL (reference sequence). Trimming cost V 4 bases and J 0 bases, with 10 bases left between them. The CDR3 sequence is 15 residues long. The CDR3 sequence: CASSLRRPSGNTIYF. In nucleotides, the CDR3 is TGTGCCAGCAGCCTCCGCAGGCCCTCTGGAAACACCATATATTTT.

This chain joins TRBV10-2 and TRBJ2-7; 8 bases line up with TRBD1. Germline V CDR1 and CDR2: WSHSY, SAAADI. This CDR3 spans 15 amino acids. Germline trimming cut 4 bases from V and 0 bases from J; bases unmatched to any gene: 5. DNA for the CDR3: TGCGCCAGCAGTGCCCGGGACAGGAGCTCCTACGAGCAGTACTTC. Protein: CASSARDRSSYEQYF.

V gene TRBV6-2 or TRBV6-3 combines with J gene TRBJ2-7; D remains unclear. Trimming left V 0 bases short and J 1 base short, with 4 bases between. Germline CDR1 is MNHEY and CDR2 is SVGEGT. There are 13 residues in the CDR3. CDR3 in amino acids: CASSYSLSYEQYF. CDR3 coding DNA: TGTGCCAGCAGTTACTCCCTTTCCTACGAGCAGTACTTC.

The V gene is TRBV9, the J gene TRBJ2-3; TRBD2 matches at 7 bases. CDR1 is SGDLS and CDR2 is YYNGEE in the germline V gene. CDR3 length equals 16 residues. V lost 0 bases to trimming and J lost 3 bases; unmatched junction nucleotides: 7. CDR3 protein: CASSVEPAGLTDTQYF. The CDR3 DNA reads TGTGCCAGCAGCGTAGAGCCAGCGGGGCTAACAGATACGCAGTATTTT.

V gene TRBV6-5 combines with J gene TRBJ1-3; D call uncertain. The CDR3 has 11 residues. Per germline, CDR1 MNHEY and CDR2 SVGAGI. Trimming left V 7 bases short and J 4 bases short, with 5 bases between. For the CDR3, the DNA is TGTGCCAGCAAGACAGGAAACACCATATATTTT. Translated, it gives CASKTGNTIYF.

The chain joins TRBV28 to TRBJ1-4; no definite D call. The V gene lost 6 bases and the J gene lost 14 bases, with 13 bases spanning the gap. The V gene's germline CDR1 is MDHEN and CDR2 SYDVKM. The CDR3 length is 11 residues. CDR3 region: CASSPGGWLFF. For the CDR3, the DNA is TGTGCCAGCAGCCCGGGAGGTTGGCTGTTTTTT.

This clone has a handful of counts. V usage is TRBV5-1 and J usage is TRBJ2-7; 9 bases match TRBD2. There are 14 residues in the CDR3. Trimming at V came to 0 bases and at J to 6 bases, leaving 4 bases not matched to a gene. From germline, CDR1 is SGHRS and CDR2 YFSETQ. The CDR3 coding sequence is TGCGCCAGCAGCTTGGTCGATAGCGGGGGCGAGCAGTACTTC. Translated, it gives CASSLVDSGGEQYF.

This rearrangement joins TRBV19 to TRBJ1-5, with 8 bases fitting TRBD1. From germline, CDR1 is LNHDA and CDR2 SQIVND (reference sequence). The V segment lost 4 bases and the J segment 11 bases; nucleotides outside the gene matches: 16. The length of the CDR3 is 16 residues. The CDR3 loop is CASSKTPQGGYRTQHF. The CDR3 region has the DNA TGTGCCAGTAGTAAGACTCCACAGGGGGGTTACCGGACCCAGCATTTT.

The genes are TRBV7-2 and TRBJ1-3, with D possibly matching TRBD1 (5 bases). CDR3 length equals 17 residues. CDR1 is SGHTA, CDR2 FQGNSA, per germline. V shed 1 base and J shed 1 base, with 14 bases lying between them. CDR3 coding DNA: TGTGCCAGCAGCTTAGAGGGGCGGGGTCGGTCTGGAAACACCATATATTTT. This codes for CASSLEGRGRSGNTIYF.

The V gene is TRBV5-1, the J gene TRBJ2-6; D is perhaps TRBD1 (5 bases). The germline CDR1 and CDR2 sequences are SGHRS and YFSETQ. This CDR3 is built from 17 residues. The V end lost 4 bases, the J end lost 0 bases, and 14 bases lay between the germline ends. CDR3 amino acids: CASSIQAQGSGANVLTF. The CDR3 DNA reads as TGCGCCAGCAGCATACAGGCCCAGGGCTCTGGGGCCAACGTCCTGACTTTC.

The chain couples TRBV7-2 to TRBJ2-1; 9 nucleotides match TRBD2. Losses at the gene ends were 5 bases for V and 2 bases for J; bases not matched to a gene: 4. There are 15 residues in the CDR3. Germline CDR1 SGHTA, CDR2 FQGNSA. In DNA, the CDR3 is TGTGCCAGCAGCGCGCGGGGGGGCCCCTACAATGAGCAGTTCTTC. Translated, it gives CASSARGGPYNEQFF.

V is TRBV5-4 and J is TRBJ2-1; D is perhaps TRBD2 (6 bases). The CDR3 extends over 15 amino acids. V gave up 5 bases and J gave up 8 bases, with 20 bases separating them. From germline, CDR1 is SGHNT and CDR2 YYREEE (reference sequence). The CDR3 spells CASSGTGGLGHEQFF. CDR3 in DNA: TGTGCCAGCAGTGGAACCGGGGGATTAGGCCATGAGCAGTTCTTC.

The chain has TRBV30 and TRBJ1-1; D is perhaps TRBD1 (5 bases). Trimming cost V 3 bases and J 2 bases, with 19 bases left between them. Germline V lookup: CDR1 GTSNPN, CDR2 SVGIG (reference sequence). The CDR3 runs to 16 residues. The CDR3 region is CAWRPRGLGGNTEAFF. For the CDR3, the DNA is TGTGCCTGGAGGCCAAGGGGATTGGGTGGTAACACTGAAGCTTTCTTT. Full variable domain (remainder filled in from reference TRBV30 and TRBJ1-1): SQTIHQWPATLVQPVGSPLSLECTVEGTSNPNLYWYRQAAGRGLQLLFYSVGIGQISSEVPQNLSASRPQDRQFILSSKKLLLSDSGFYLCAWRPRGLGGNTEAFFGQGTRLTVV.

CDR3 coding DNA: TGCGCCAGCAGCCCGCTCCTCGGACAGGGTAACACTGAAGCTTTCTTT. Translating gives CASSPLLGQGNTEAFF. This chain connects TRBV5-1 to TRBJ1-1; 8 nucleotides align to TRBD1. The CDR3 has 16 amino acids. The germline V gene has CDR1 SGHRS and CDR2 YFSETQ. V gave up 4 bases and J gave up 2 bases; unmatched junction bases: 10.

This rearrangement joins TRBV18 to TRBJ1-1; D is ambiguous. Trimming shortened V by 5 bases and J by 2 bases, and 18 bases separated the two germline ends. Germline assignment: CDR1 KGHSH and CDR2 LQKENI. This CDR3 comprises 16 residues. The CDR3 reads CASSSTLRADNTEAFF. CDR3 DNA: TGTGCCAGCTCATCGACTCTCAGAGCCGATAACACTGAAGCTTTCTTT.

This clone appeared once. The V gene is TRBV4-1, the J gene TRBJ2-3, with TRBD2 as a possible D gene (6 bases). The V gene's germline CDR1 is MGHRA and CDR2 YSYEKL. The CDR3 contains 17 residues. Trimming cost V 5 bases and J 4 bases, with 22 bases left between them. This chain's CDR3 is CASSMDPGTGSPDTQYF. The CDR3 DNA follows: TGCGCCAGCAGCATGGACCCTGGGACTGGATCCCCAGATACGCAGTATTTT.